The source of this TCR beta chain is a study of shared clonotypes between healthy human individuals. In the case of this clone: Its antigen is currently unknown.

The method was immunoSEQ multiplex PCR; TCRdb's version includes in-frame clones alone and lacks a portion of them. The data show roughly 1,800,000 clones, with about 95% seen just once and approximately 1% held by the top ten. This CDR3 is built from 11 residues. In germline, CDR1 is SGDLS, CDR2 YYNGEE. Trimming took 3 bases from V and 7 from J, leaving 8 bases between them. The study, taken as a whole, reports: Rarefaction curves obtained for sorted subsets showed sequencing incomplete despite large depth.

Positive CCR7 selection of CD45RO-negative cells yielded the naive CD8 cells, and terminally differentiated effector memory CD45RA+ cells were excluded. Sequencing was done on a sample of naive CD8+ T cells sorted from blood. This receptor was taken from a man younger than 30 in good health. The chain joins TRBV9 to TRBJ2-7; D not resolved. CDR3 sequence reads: CASSADQEQYF. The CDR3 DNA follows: TGTGCCAGCAGCGCCGACCAGGAGCAGTACTTC.